In this sample, the clone carrying this TCR beta chain turned up many times. Its antigen is undetermined. This record belongs to a study of response to subunit inactivated influenza vaccine. Study results and limitations: Authors proposed each seasonal influenza vaccination draws in few new T cells.

In TCRdb, the RT-PCR reads were re-called with MiXCR into one record per CDR3 protein. The sample holds 590,000 or so distinct CDR3 sequences, around 15% seen once. The CDR3 is made up of 15 amino acids. Per the germline V gene, CDR1 is SGHTA and CDR2 is FQGNSA. V lost 0 bases, J lost 1 base, and 8 bases lay in between. This rearrangement joins TRBV7-2 to TRBJ2-3; D is unresolved. The sequencing used PBMCs from blood, collected around 14 days before vaccination. The receptor was derived from a man between 50 and 59 years old who received an inactivated influenza vaccine. CDR3 DNA sequence: TGTGCCAGCAGCTTAGCAGTCGTAGGCACAGATACGCAGTATTTT. Translating gives CASSLAVVGTDTQYF.